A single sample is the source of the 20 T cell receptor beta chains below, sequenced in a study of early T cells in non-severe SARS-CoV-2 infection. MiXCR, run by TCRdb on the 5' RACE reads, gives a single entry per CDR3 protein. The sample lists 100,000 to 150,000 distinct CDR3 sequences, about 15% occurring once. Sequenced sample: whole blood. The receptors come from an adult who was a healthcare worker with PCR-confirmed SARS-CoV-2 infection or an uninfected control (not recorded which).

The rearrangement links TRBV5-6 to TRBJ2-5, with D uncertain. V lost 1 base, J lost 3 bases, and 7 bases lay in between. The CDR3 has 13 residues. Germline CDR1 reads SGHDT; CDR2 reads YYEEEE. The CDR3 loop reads CASSLSAKETQYF. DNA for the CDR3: TGTGCCAGCAGCTTGTCGGCCAAAGAGACCCAGTACTTC.

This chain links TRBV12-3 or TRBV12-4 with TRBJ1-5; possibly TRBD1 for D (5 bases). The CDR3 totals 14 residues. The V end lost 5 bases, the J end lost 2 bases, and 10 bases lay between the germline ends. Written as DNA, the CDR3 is TGTGCCAGCAGTCTAATGGGGGGCAATCAGCCCCAGCATTTT. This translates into CASSLMGGNQPQHF.

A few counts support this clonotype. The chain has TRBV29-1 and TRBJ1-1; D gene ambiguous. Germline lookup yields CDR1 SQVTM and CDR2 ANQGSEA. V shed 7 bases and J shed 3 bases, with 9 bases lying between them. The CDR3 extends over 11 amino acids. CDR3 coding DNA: TGCAGCGGAGGTTTCTACACTGAAGCTTTCTTT. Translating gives CSGGFYTEAFF.

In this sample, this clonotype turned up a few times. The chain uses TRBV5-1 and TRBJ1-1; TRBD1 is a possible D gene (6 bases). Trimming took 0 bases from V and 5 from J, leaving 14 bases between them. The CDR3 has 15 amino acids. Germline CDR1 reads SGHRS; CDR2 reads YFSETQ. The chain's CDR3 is CASSLATQGKTEAFF. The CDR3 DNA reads TGCGCCAGCAGCTTGGCCACACAGGGCAAAACTGAAGCTTTCTTT.

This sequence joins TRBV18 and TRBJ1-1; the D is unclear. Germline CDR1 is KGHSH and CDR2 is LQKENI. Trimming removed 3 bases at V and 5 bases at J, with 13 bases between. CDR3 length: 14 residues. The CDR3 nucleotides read TGTGCCAGCTCACCTAGGACCGAAACAACTGAAGCTTTCTTT. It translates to CASSPRTETTEAFF.

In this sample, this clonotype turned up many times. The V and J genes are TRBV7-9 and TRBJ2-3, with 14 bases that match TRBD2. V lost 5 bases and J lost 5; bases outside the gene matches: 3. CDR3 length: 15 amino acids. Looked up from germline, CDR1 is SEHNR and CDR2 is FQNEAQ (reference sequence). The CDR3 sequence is CASSPGLAGGDTQYF. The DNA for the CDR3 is TGTGCCAGCAGCCCCGGACTAGCGGGGGGAGATACGCAGTATTTT.

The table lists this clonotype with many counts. The CDR3 spells CASSQDRGYTDTQYF. Written as DNA, the CDR3 is TGTGCCAGCAGCCAAGACCGCGGGTACACAGATACGCAGTATTTT. The rearrangement joins TRBV14 to TRBJ2-3; D might be TRBD2 (5 bases). CDR3 length: 15 residues. The germline CDR1 and CDR2 sequences are SGHDN and FVKESK. V lost 0 bases and J 2 bases, leaving 9 bases between the germline ends. Complete variable domain (other parts from reference TRBV14 and TRBJ2-3): EAGVTQFPSHSVIEKGQTVTLRCDPISGHDNLYWYRRVMGKEIKFLLHFVKESKQDESGMPNNRFLAERTGGTYSTLKVQPAELEDSGVYFCASSQDRGYTDTQYFGPGTRLTVL.

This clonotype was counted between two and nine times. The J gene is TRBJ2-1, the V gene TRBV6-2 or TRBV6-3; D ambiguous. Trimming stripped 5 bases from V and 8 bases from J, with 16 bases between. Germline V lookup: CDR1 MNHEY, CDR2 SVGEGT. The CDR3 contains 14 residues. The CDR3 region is CASSPRSSRDEQFF. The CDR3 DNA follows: TGTGCCAGCAGTCCCCGGTCCTCCCGGGATGAGCAGTTCTTC.

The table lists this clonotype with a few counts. The CDR3 protein is CASSSPGMGGIYTQYF. The CDR3, as DNA: TGTGCCAGCAGTTCCCCTGGGATGGGCGGGATATATACGCAGTATTTT. The chain links TRBV5-4 to TRBJ2-3, with D perhaps matching TRBD2 (6 bases). The germline gives CDR1 SGHNT, CDR2 YYREEE (reference sequence). Trimming removed 5 bases at V and 7 bases at J, with 23 bases between. The CDR3 is made up of 16 amino acids.

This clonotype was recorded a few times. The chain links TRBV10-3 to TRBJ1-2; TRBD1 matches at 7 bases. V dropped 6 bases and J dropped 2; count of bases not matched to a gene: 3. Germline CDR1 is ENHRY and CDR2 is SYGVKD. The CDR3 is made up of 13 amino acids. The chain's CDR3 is CAISQDRNYGYTF. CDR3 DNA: TGTGCCATCAGCCAGGACAGGAACTATGGCTACACCTTC.

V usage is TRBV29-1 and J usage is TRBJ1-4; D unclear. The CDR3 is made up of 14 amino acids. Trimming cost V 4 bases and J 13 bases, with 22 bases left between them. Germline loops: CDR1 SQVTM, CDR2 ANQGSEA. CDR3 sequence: CSVAGSDSSYGLFF. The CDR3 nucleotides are TGCAGCGTTGCGGGATCCGACTCCAGCTACGGACTGTTTTTT.

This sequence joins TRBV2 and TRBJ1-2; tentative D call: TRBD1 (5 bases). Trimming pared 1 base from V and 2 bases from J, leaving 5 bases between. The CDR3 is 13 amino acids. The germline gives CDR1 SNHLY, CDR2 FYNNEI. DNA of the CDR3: TGTGCCAGCAGTGAAGACAGGAACTATGGCTACACCTTC. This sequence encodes CASSEDRNYGYTF. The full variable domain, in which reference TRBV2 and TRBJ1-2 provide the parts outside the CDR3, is EPEVTQTPSHQVTQMGQEVILRCVPISNHLYFYWYRQILGQKVEFLVSFYNNEISEKSEIFDDQFSVERPDGSNFTLKIRSTKLEDSAMYFCASSEDRNYGYTFGSGTRLTVV.

In nucleotides, the CDR3 is TGCAGTGCTACGGACAACGGATATGGCTACACCTTC. Translating it yields CSATDNGYGYTF. The gene calls are TRBV20-1 and TRBJ1-2; D may be TRBD1 (5 bases). Germline V gene sequence: CDR1 DFQATT, CDR2 SNEGSKA (reference sequence). This CDR3 contains 12 residues. Trimming shortened V by 4 bases and J by 5 bases, and 11 bases separated the two germline ends.

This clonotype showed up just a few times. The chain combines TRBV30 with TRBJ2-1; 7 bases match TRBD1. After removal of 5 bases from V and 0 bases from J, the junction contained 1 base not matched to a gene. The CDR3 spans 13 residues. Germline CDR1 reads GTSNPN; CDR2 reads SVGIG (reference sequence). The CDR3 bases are TGTGCCTGGGGGGACAGCTCCTACAATGAGCAGTTCTTC. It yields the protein CAWGDSSYNEQFF.

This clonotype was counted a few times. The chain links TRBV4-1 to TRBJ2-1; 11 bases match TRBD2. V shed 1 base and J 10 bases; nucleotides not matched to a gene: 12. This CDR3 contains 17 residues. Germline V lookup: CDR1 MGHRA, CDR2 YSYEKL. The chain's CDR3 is CASSQGRTSGGTREQFF. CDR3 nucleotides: TGCGCCAGCAGCCAAGGACGAACTAGCGGGGGAACGAGAGAGCAGTTCTTC.

This CDR3 is CASTDGPGASPLHF. CDR3 in DNA: TGTGCCAGCACCGACGGTCCTGGGGCCTCACCCCTCCACTTT. V usage is TRBV27 and J usage is TRBJ1-6; D may be TRBD1 (5 bases). The CDR3 length is 14 residues. Trimming left V 7 bases short and J 10 bases short, with 17 bases between. Germline V gene sequence: CDR1 MNHEY, CDR2 SMNVEV (reference sequence).

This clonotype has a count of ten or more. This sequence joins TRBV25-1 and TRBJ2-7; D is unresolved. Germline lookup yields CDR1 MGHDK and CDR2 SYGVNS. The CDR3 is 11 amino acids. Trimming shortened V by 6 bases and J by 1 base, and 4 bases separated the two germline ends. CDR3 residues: CASRSSYEQYF. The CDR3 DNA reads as TGTGCCAGCAGGTCATCCTACGAGCAGTACTTC.

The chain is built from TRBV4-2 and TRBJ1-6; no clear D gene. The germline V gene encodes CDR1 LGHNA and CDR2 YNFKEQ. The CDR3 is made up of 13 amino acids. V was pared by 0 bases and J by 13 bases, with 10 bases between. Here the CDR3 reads CASSQELTRPLHF. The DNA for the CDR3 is TGTGCCAGCAGCCAAGAATTAACGAGGCCCCTCCACTTT.

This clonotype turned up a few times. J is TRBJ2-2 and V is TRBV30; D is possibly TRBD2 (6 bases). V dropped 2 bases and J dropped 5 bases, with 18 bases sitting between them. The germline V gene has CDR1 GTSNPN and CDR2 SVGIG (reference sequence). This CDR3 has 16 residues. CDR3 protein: CAWSPSGGVGTGELFF. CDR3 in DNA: TGTGCCTGGAGTCCAAGCGGCGGGGTCGGGACCGGGGAGCTGTTTTTT.

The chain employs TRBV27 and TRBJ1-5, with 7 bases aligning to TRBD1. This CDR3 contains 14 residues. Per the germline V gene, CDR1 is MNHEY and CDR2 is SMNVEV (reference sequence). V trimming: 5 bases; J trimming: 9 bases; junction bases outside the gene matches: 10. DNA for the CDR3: TGTGCCAGCAGTGCTCGACAGGGCCTCCGGCCCCAGCATTTT. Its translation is CASSARQGLRPQHF.